This T cell receptor beta chain was sequenced for a study of T cells expressing NK-cell markers (dated by TCRdb to 2019 to 2021). About the study as a whole: Three sorted T-cell subsets (CD3+CD56+NKG2C+, CD3+CD56+NKG2C- and CD3+CD56-NKG2C+) from several donors had their TCR beta-chain repertoires profiled. Of the eight sequenced donors, seven were found to be HCMV-seropositive and one was found to be HCMV-seronegative. All eight donors whose samples were sequenced were randomly selected healthy volunteers, three of them men and five women. Illumina HiSeq 2000/2500, MiSeq or NextSeq was used to sequence libraries as 2 x 150 bp reads.

The run used an Illumina HiSeq 2000. The TCR beta cDNA libraries were made using 5'RACE template switching, a step that added both a universal primer site and unique molecular identifiers. cDNA synthesis was primed from the TCR beta constant segment and was followed by two successive PCR amplification steps. As for how the authors treated the data: MIGEC was used to demultiplex reads and group reads by UMI, and MiTCR was used to assemble and quantify clonotypes. To exclude erroneous sequences, any TCR cDNA sequence not supported by at least two reads was discarded. The tcR package was used for downstream repertoire analysis, and clonotypes were matched between fractions using CDR3 nucleotide sequence together with V segment. VDJmatch was used to annotate antigen specificity against VDJdb, with one amino acid substitution allowed in CDR3. Reads reprocessed by TCRdb are summarized as one entry per CDR3 protein sequence, and DNA is absent. The V and J calls shown here were made by TCRdb, not taken from the authors' results. The table of this sample itemizes 350,000 to 400,000 distinct CDR3 sequences. The ten top clones hold about 10% of the sample.

To determine HCMV serostatus, a commercial ELISA kit was used to detect HCMV-specific IgG in serum. Ficoll density gradient centrifugation was used to isolate peripheral blood mononuclear cells from blood. What the study reported, not specific to this receptor: Those dominant clonotypes were again the most abundant among CD3+CD56-NKG2C+ cells in a few donors, at about 25-60.1%. Whether the expanded NKG2C-expressing T cell clones were specific for HCMV antigens was left unclear. For roughly six donors, the dominant CD3+CD56+NKG2C+ clonotypes were among the top 10 CD8+ clonotypes and accounted for roughly 1.0-7.5% of CD8+ T cells.

About this clonotype itself: Its antigen is still unknown.

Input material: blood T cells: a sorted CD56 or NKG2C T cell subset, CD4+ or CD8+ T cells, or bulk PBMC T cells (not recorded which). The sequence came from a woman aged 45 to 65 in good health. Donor details come from another sample of the same person, matched by shared clones.

The CDR3 reads as follows: CASSLIGGAFYNEQFF. The sequence joins TRBV7-3 to TRBJ2-1. Taken from cysteine to phenylalanine, the CDR3 has 16 residues. The protein alone is recorded here. The germline V gene provides CDR1 SGHTA and CDR2 FQGTGA.